This TCR beta chain is from a study of T-cell memory formation after mild COVID-19 (dated by TCRdb to the early 2020s). With regard to the full study: TCR sequence clusters from the two donors were largely donor specific. In a couple of donors, T-cell clones that expanded and contracted after mild COVID-19 were followed by sequencing TCRalpha and TCRbeta repertoires longitudinally. Two young, previously healthy adult volunteers, one female and one male, were included in the cohort.

Sequencing took place on an Illumina NovaSeq 6000. cDNA libraries for TCRalpha and TCRbeta were prepared by 5'RACE using constant-segment primers, with sample barcodes and unique molecular identifiers added. RNA was extracted from every sample with Trizol reagent. The libraries were amplified in two PCR steps, and the second step added a second sample barcode and Illumina TruSeq adapters. Libraries were sequenced on an Illumina NovaSeq with 2 x 150 bp paired-end reads. The study's own analysis went as follows. With migec v1.2.7, reads were demultiplexed and then collapsed into UMI-guided consensus sequences. Using mixcr v2.1.11, the UMI consensuses were aligned to TRA and TRB V and J templates and assembled into clonotypes. A clonotype was counted as expanded or contracted only if both edgeR and NoisET called the change significant, with noise models trained on biological replicates. For edgeR calls, a false discovery rate-adjusted p below 0.01 and a log2 fold-change threshold of 1 were applied. As an exploratory analysis of dynamics, max-normalized trajectories of the 1000 most abundant clonotypes were examined by PCA with hierarchical clustering. Separately sequenced CD4+ and CD8+ repertoires were used to assign the CD4 or CD8 phenotype of responding clones. The public reads were quality trimmed at Q25 with fastp and then assembled into clones with MiXCR by TCRdb, keeping productive beta chains. Merged by CDR3 protein, the rows form single entries marked with the most common genes and DNA. These V and J calls originate from TCRdb's pipeline instead of the authors' own analysis. The sample table lists around 430,000 distinct CDR3 sequences, 15% to 20% of them with a count of one. The ten largest make up roughly 21% of the sample.

Via the germline V gene, CDR1 is SGHTA and CDR2 FQGTGA. The CDR3 goes from the cysteine to the phenylalanine over 13 residues. Solely the CDR3 DNA is kept, with 39 bases framed from the first base. Trimming at the junction amounts to 5 bases on V and 2 bases on J, and the germline ends lie 8 bases apart. What the authors observed across the whole study: Contracting CD4+ clones appeared mostly in the CM and EM memory subsets, whereas CD8+ clones were enriched in EMRA. From day 15 to 85, contracting clones showed balanced CD4/CD8 phenotypes, whereas a second wave of clones that expanded from day 15 to 37 leaned towards CD4+. Some responding clones were detected in pre-infection memory, suggesting pre-existing cross-reactive memory T cells joined the SARS-CoV-2 response. SARS-CoV-2 specificity of the second-wave clones peaking on day 37 was not confirmed. Only two mild cases were covered in the study, and larger cohorts including severe cases with pre-infection samples were considered necessary.

This clonotype was observed a few times. Its antigen has not been determined. The sample holds no much larger clone one base away, and base qualities are not on file. Ficoll-Paque density gradient centrifugation was used to isolate PBMCs. The clonotype was recovered from a young man who had mild COVID-19 (a few samples of this study predate the infection). The sample titles of this study are shuffled in the database, so cell type and time point are left out; the donor was told from shared clones. Sequenced material: PBMCs or a T cell subset sorted from them (not recorded which). This chain is built from TRBV7-3 and TRBJ2-3, with the D segment identity uncertain. The sequenced DNA is TGTGCCAGCAGCCCGTTGATCACAGATACGCAGTATTTT. Its translation reads: CASSPLITDTQYF.